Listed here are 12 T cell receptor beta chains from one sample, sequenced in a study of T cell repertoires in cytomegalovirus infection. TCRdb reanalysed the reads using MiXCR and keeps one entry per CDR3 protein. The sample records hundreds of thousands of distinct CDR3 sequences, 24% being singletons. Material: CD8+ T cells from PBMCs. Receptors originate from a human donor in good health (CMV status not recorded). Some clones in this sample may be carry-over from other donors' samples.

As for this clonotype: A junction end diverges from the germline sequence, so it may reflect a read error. CDR3 bases: TGCGGTGCTAGAGACCCCCGGCGGAACAATGAGCAGTTCTTC. It encodes CGARDPRRNNEQFF. This chain uses TRBV20-1 with TRBJ2-1; unclear D gene. This CDR3 is built from 14 residues. CDR1 is DFQATT, CDR2 SNEGSKA, per germline (reference sequence).

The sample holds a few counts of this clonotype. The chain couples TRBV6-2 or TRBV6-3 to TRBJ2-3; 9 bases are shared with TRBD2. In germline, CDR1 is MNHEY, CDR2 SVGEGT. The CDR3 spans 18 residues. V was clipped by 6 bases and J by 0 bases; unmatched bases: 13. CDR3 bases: TGTGCCAGCAGGACTATAGCGGGGGCCCTCCCTAGCACAGATACGCAGTATTTT. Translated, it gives CASRTIAGALPSTDTQYF.

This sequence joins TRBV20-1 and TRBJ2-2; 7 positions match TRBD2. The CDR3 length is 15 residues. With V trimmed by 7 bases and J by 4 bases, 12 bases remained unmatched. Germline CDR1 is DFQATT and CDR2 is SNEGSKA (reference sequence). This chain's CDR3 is CSVKSTSEPTGELFF. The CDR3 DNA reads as TGCAGTGTTAAGAGTACTAGCGAACCCACCGGGGAGCTGTTTTTT.

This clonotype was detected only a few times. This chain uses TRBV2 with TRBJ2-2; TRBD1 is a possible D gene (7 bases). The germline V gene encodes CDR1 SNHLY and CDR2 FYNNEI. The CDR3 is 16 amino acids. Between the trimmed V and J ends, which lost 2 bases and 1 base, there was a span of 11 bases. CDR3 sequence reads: CASSERGRGNTGELFF. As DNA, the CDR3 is TGTGCCAGCAGTGAAAGGGGGCGGGGGAACACCGGGGAGCTGTTTTTT.

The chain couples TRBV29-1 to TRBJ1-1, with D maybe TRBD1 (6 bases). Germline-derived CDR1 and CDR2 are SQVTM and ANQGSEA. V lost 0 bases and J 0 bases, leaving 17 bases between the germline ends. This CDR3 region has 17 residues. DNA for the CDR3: TGCAGCGTTGAAGATCTTGGGGGACACCAAATGAACACTGAAGCTTTCTTT. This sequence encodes CSVEDLGGHQMNTEAFF.

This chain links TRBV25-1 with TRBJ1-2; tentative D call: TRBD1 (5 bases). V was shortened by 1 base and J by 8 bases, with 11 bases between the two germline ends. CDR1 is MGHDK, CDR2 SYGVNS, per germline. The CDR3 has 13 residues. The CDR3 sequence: CASSESGAWGYTF. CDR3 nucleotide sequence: TGTGCCAGCAGTGAATCTGGGGCTTGGGGCTACACCTTC.

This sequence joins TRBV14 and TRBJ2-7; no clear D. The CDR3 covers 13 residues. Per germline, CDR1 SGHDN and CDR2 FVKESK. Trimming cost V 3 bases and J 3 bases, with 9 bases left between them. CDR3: CASSHLGFYEQYF. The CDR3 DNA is TGTGCCAGCAGCCATTTGGGTTTCTACGAGCAGTACTTC.

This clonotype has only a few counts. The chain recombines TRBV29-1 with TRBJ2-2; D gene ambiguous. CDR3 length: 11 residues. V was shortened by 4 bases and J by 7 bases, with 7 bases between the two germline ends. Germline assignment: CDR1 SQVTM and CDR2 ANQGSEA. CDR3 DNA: TGCAGCGTTGCGGTGGACGGGGAGCTGTTTTTT. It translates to CSVAVDGELFF.

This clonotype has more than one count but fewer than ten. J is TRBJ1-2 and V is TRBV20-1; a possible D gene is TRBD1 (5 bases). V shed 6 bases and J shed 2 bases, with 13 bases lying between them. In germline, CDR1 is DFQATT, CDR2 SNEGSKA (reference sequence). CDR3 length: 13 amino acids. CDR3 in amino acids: CSARDLGNYGYTF. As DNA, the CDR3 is TGCAGTGCCCGGGACCTAGGGAACTATGGCTACACCTTC.

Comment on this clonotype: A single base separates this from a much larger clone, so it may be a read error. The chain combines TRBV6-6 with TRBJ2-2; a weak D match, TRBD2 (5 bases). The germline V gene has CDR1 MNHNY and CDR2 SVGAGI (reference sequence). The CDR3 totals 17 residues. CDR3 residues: CASSFEGALLDTGELCF. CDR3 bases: TGTGCCAGCAGTTTTGAGGGCGCCCTCCTTGACACCGGGGAGCTGTGTTTT.

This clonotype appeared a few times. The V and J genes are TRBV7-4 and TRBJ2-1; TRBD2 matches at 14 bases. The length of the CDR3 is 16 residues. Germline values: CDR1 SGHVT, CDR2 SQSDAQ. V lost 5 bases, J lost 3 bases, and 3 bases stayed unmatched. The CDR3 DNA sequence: TGTGCCAGCAGCAGACTAGCGGGGGGGTACTACAATGAGCAGTTCTTC. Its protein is CASSRLAGGYYNEQFF.

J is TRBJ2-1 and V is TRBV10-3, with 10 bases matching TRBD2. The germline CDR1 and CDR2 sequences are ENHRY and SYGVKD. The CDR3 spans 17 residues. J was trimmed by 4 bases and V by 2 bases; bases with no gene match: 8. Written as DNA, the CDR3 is TGTGCCATCAGTGAGAGGTTAGCGGGGGGAATTTACAATGAGCAGTTCTTC. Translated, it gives CAISERLAGGIYNEQFF.